The 14 T cell receptor beta chains below were found in one sample sequenced in a study of blood T cell repertoires in COVID-19. Profiled with immunoSEQ multiplex PCR; TCRdb holds only in-frame clones, not every one. The table lists some 160,000 clones, roughly 90% of them singletons. The material sequenced was PBMCs or T cells enriched from blood (not recorded which). The receptors come from a woman in her fifties or sixties who had recovered from COVID-19.

This clone was detected once. This chain joins TRBV11-2 and TRBJ2-5; D might be TRBD1 (6 bases). The V end was cut by 5 bases, the J end by 1 base, with 11 bases between. The CDR3 is made up of 14 amino acids. The germline V gene encodes CDR1 SGHAT and CDR2 FQNNGV. Here the CDR3 reads CASSPRQVQETQYF. The CDR3 coding sequence is TGTGCCAGCAGCCCCCGACAGGTCCAAGAGACCCAGTACTTC.

This clone was seen a few times. The chain employs TRBV6-5 and TRBJ2-7, with 8 nucleotides matching TRBD1. The length of the CDR3 is 16 residues. Germline assignment: CDR1 MNHEY and CDR2 SVGAGI. V gave up 2 bases and J gave up 7 bases; unmatched junction bases: 13. CDR3 protein: CASSYGQGRASWEQYF. CDR3 nucleotide sequence: TGTGCCAGCAGTTACGGACAGGGTCGAGCGTCGTGGGAGCAGTACTTC.

The chain employs TRBV6-6 and TRBJ2-5, with TRBD1 matching over 7 bases. From germline, CDR1 is MNHNY and CDR2 SVGAGI (reference sequence). The CDR3 runs 15 residues. Trimming cost V 5 bases and J 3 bases; bases outside gene matches: 9. The CDR3: CASSRSRQGEETQYF. The CDR3 nucleotides read TGTGCCAGCAGTCGCTCGCGACAGGGCGAAGAGACCCAGTACTTC.

The CDR3 DNA sequence: TGTGCCAGCAGGGCGACAGGCGGGGGGTATGGCTACACCTTC. As protein: CASRATGGGYGYTF. The chain uses TRBV11-3 and TRBJ1-2; the D gene is possibly TRBD1 (6 bases). The CDR3 is made up of 14 amino acids. The V end lost 6 bases, the J end lost 5 bases, and 16 bases lay between the germline ends. CDR1 is SGHNT and CDR2 is YENEEA in the germline V gene.

The rearrangement links TRBV4-3 to TRBJ1-2; 11 bases fit TRBD1. Germline-derived CDR1 and CDR2 are LGHNA and YSLEER. V trimming: 0 bases; J trimming: 5 bases; junction bases outside the gene matches: 2. CDR3 length equals 15 residues. The CDR3 spells CASSQEGTGGYGYTF. The CDR3 DNA follows: TGCGCCAGCAGCCAAGAAGGGACAGGGGGATATGGCTACACCTTC.

The rearrangement uses TRBV6-5 and TRBJ1-3; 7 nucleotides align to TRBD1. V lost 4 bases to trimming and J lost 6 bases; unmatched junction nucleotides: 3. Germline assignment: CDR1 MNHEY and CDR2 SVGAGI. This CDR3 is 13 amino acids long. The CDR3 region is CASSLDRQNTIYF. CDR3 coding DNA: TGTGCCAGCAGTTTGGACAGGCAAAACACCATATATTTT.

The rearrangement links TRBV7-3 to TRBJ2-3; 13 bases map to TRBD2. The germline V gene encodes CDR1 SGHTA and CDR2 FQGTGA. After removal of 4 bases from V and 6 bases from J, the junction contained 13 bases not matched to a gene. The CDR3 has 18 residues. DNA for the CDR3: TGTGCCAGCAGCTCGGGACTAGCGGGGTCCCCCACGTGGGATACGCAGTATTTT. Its translation: CASSSGLAGSPTWDTQYF.

This clone was recorded once. This rearrangement joins TRBV25-1 to TRBJ2-5, with 8 bases matching TRBD1. CDR1 and CDR2 (germline): MGHDK, SYGVNS. The CDR3 sequence is 17 residues long. V shed 3 bases, J shed 5 bases, and the junction held 14 bases outside the gene matches. The CDR3 nucleotides are TGTGCCAGCAGTGAGTCCCTCGCCAGGGGGCTTAGGGAGACCCAGTACTTC. Protein sequence: CASSESLARGLRETQYF.

Details on this clone: The identical CDR3 is also encoded by other nucleotide sequences in the sample. The rearrangement joins TRBV4-2 to TRBJ1-1; the D gene is possibly TRBD1 (6 bases). Per germline, CDR1 LGHNA and CDR2 YNFKEQ. The CDR3 covers 11 residues. The V end was cut by 3 bases, the J end by 7 bases, with 6 bases between. The CDR3 DNA reads TGTGCCAGCAGCCAGGACAGTGAAGCTTTCTTT. Encoded protein: CASSQDSEAFF.

The rearrangement uses TRBV12-3 or TRBV12-4 and TRBJ2-5; the D is unclear. The CDR3 has 12 residues. V lost 3 bases and J lost 1, with 3 bases in between. The CDR3 DNA sequence: TGTGCCAGCAGTTTGGCCCAAGAGACCCAGTACTTC. This translates into CASSLAQETQYF.

This clone occurred a few times. The chain joins TRBV4-2 to TRBJ2-2; 12 positions agree with TRBD2. The CDR3 contains 16 residues. CDR1 is LGHNA, CDR2 YNFKEQ, per germline. Losses at the gene ends were 6 bases for V and 1 base for J; bases not matched to a gene: 3. The CDR3 DNA reads TGTGCCAGCAGTCAACTAGCGGGGGGGAACACCGGGGAGCTGTTTTTT. This translates into CASSQLAGGNTGELFF.

V usage is TRBV24-1 and J usage is TRBJ1-6; 9 bases agree with TRBD1. V shed 5 bases, J shed 13 bases, and the junction held 17 bases outside the gene matches. Germline CDR1 is KGHDR and CDR2 is SFDVKD. The CDR3 has 17 residues. CDR3 loop: CATSVAPGQGMVTPLHF. As DNA, the CDR3 is TGTGCCACCAGTGTAGCGCCGGGACAGGGTATGGTTACGCCCCTCCACTTT.

The chain has TRBV9 and TRBJ2-7, with 7 nucleotides matching TRBD1. CDR1 is SGDLS and CDR2 is YYNGEE in the germline V gene. The CDR3 contains 16 residues. V shed 7 bases, J shed 6 bases, and the junction held 19 bases outside the gene matches. The CDR3 coding sequence is TGTGCCAGCGGGGACGCACAGGGGCGGATAACGTCCGAGCAGTACTTC. It specifies CASGDAQGRITSEQYF.

This clone was seen only a few times. V and J are TRBV4-1 and TRBJ2-3; TRBD2 might be the D (5 bases). The germline gives CDR1 MGHRA, CDR2 YSYEKL. The CDR3 is 15 residues long. Trimming pared 2 bases from V and 2 bases from J, leaving 11 bases between. CDR3 region: CASSQLGLLTDTQYF. The CDR3 bases are TGCGCCAGCAGCCAACTCGGACTTCTCACAGATACGCAGTATTTT.